The 20 T cell receptor beta chains below all came from one sample that was sequenced in a study of cytomegalovirus exposure and HLA in healthy donors. With 60 Vbeta and 13 Jbeta primers, the PCR was carried out. Assay: immunoSEQ multiplex PCR; the TCRdb copy retains only in-frame clones and omits some. The sample shows around 98,000 clones, 55% to 80% of them seen only once. The sample taken for sequencing was PBMCs. Every receptor here comes from a female donor in good health and CMV-seronegative.

The chain joins TRBV5-4 to TRBJ2-3, with 7 bases fitting TRBD1. Germline CDR1 is SGHNT and CDR2 is YYREEE (reference sequence). With 5 bases clipped from V and 4 bases from J, the junction kept 13 bases outside the gene matches. This CDR3 comprises 16 residues. The CDR3 DNA reads as TGTGCCAGCAGACCCCAGACAGGGCCGGCCGCAGATACGCAGTATTTT. This translates into CASRPQTGPAADTQYF.

The chain recombines TRBV7-2 with TRBJ1-1; 7 nucleotides align to TRBD1. V lost 5 bases to trimming and J lost 10 bases; unmatched junction nucleotides: 10. The CDR3 is made up of 13 amino acids. CDR1 and CDR2 (germline): SGHTA, FQGNSA. The CDR3 sequence: CASSPTGSGGAFF. In nucleotides, the CDR3 is TGTGCCAGCAGCCCTACAGGGTCAGGGGGAGCTTTCTTT.

This sequence joins TRBV4-3 and TRBJ2-5; 9 bases align to TRBD2. The J segment lost 1 base and the V segment lost 1 base, leaving 7 bases of the junction unmatched. Germline CDR1 is LGHNA and CDR2 is YSLEER. CDR3 size: 17 residues. In DNA, the CDR3 is TGCGCCAGCAGCCAAGCGGGGAGCGGGGGGCTCCAAGAGACCCAGTACTTC. It translates to CASSQAGSGGLQETQYF.

This chain joins TRBV2 and TRBJ2-7; TRBD2 might be the D (6 bases). CDR3 size: 13 residues. V lost 6 bases, J lost 4 bases, and 13 bases lay in between. Germline V gives CDR1 SNHLY, CDR2 FYNNEI. The CDR3 coding sequence is TGTGCCAGCAGGGACTACCGGCGATACGAGCAGTACTTC. As protein: CASRDYRRYEQYF.

The CDR3 nucleotides read TGCGCCAGCAGCCAAGAGGGGGGACAGGTCTACGAGCAGTACTTC. Translating gives CASSQEGGQVYEQYF. V and J are TRBV4-1 and TRBJ2-7; TRBD1 matches at 8 bases. After removal of 0 bases from V and 3 bases from J, the junction contained 4 bases not matched to a gene. The germline gives CDR1 MGHRA, CDR2 YSYEKL. This CDR3 has 15 residues.

V and J are TRBV14 and TRBJ1-5; D is uncertain. CDR3 length: 13 residues. The V end was cut by 1 base, the J end by 7 bases, with 8 bases between. The V gene's germline CDR1 is SGHDN and CDR2 FVKESK. CDR3 region: CASSQGSLQPQHF. CDR3 coding DNA: TGTGCCAGCAGCCAAGGGTCCCTACAGCCCCAGCATTTT.

The V call is TRBV2, the J call TRBJ1-5, with TRBD1 matching 8 bases. The germline V gene encodes CDR1 SNHLY and CDR2 FYNNEI. J gave up 5 bases and V 2 bases, and 5 bases lay outside the gene matches. The CDR3 is 15 amino acids. CDR3: CASSESRGHDQPQHF. CDR3 coding DNA: TGTGCCAGCAGTGAATCCAGGGGGCACGATCAGCCCCAGCATTTT.

This clone has only a few counts. The CDR3 coding sequence is TGTGCCAGTAGTATAACAGGGGCGATTAAGCATGAGCAGTTCTTC. It encodes CASSITGAIKHEQFF. V gene TRBV19 combines with J gene TRBJ2-1; the match to TRBD1 covers 7 bases. After removal of 2 bases from V and 8 bases from J, the junction contained 9 bases not matched to a gene. Germline CDR1 and CDR2: LNHDA and SQIVND (reference sequence). The CDR3 loop spans 15 amino acids.

The chain recombines TRBV4-1 with TRBJ2-3; 9 bases match TRBD1. Trimming took 1 base from V and 6 from J; bases not matched to a gene: 2. Germline values: CDR1 MGHRA, CDR2 YSYEKL. This CDR3 is 14 amino acids long. The CDR3 spells CASSQATGGDTQYF. The CDR3 DNA reads as TGCGCCAGCAGCCAAGCGACAGGGGGGGATACGCAGTATTTT.

This clone was recorded a few times. This chain joins TRBV7-2 and TRBJ2-1, with D perhaps matching TRBD1 (5 bases). The CDR3 totals 13 residues. Trimming shortened V by 5 bases and J by 5 bases, and 10 bases separated the two germline ends. Germline CDR1 reads SGHTA; CDR2 reads FQGNSA. The CDR3 spells CASSHQGNNEQFF. In DNA, the CDR3 is TGTGCCAGCAGCCATCAGGGCAACAATGAGCAGTTCTTC.

In nucleotides, the CDR3 is TGCAGCGTTGATCCTAACACAGATACGCAGTATTTT. It translates to CSVDPNTDTQYF. V and J are TRBV29-1 and TRBJ2-3, with D uncertain. This CDR3 is built from 12 residues. Germline V gene lookup returns CDR1 SQVTM and CDR2 ANQGSEA. Trimming shortened V by 3 bases and J by 2 bases, and 6 bases separated the two germline ends.

V gene TRBV7-3 combines with J gene TRBJ2-3; 9 bases are shared with TRBD2. Germline values: CDR1 SGHTA, CDR2 FQGTGA. V trimming: 2 bases; J trimming: 0 bases; junction bases outside the gene matches: 0. This CDR3 has 15 amino acids. The CDR3 nucleotides read TGTGCCAGCAGCTTAGCGGGAGGGAGCACAGATACGCAGTATTTT. It specifies CASSLAGGSTDTQYF.

For this clone: The same CDR3 also results from other DNA sequences found in this sample. This chain connects TRBV7-8 to TRBJ2-3; tentative D call: TRBD2 (5 bases). The germline V and J ends were trimmed by 0 bases and 2 bases, with 6 bases remaining between them. The V gene's germline CDR1 is SGHVS and CDR2 FQNEAQ. The length of the CDR3 is 14 residues. This CDR3 is CASSLAGLTDTQYF. CDR3 coding DNA: TGTGCCAGCAGCTTAGCAGGACTCACAGATACGCAGTATTTT.

The gene calls are TRBV29-1 and TRBJ2-2, with unresolved D. V gave up 4 bases and J gave up 4 bases, with 10 bases separating them. Germline-derived CDR1 and CDR2 are SQVTM and ANQGSEA. The length of the CDR3 is 13 residues. In DNA, the CDR3 is TGCAGCGTTGGCACAAGAATCACCGGGGAGCTGTTTTTT. It yields the protein CSVGTRITGELFF.

The gene calls are TRBV30 and TRBJ1-2; the match to TRBD1 covers 7 bases. The CDR3 is 12 residues long. V lost 3 bases, J lost 5 bases, and 3 bases stayed unmatched. The germline V gene encodes CDR1 GTSNPN and CDR2 SVGIG (reference sequence). The CDR3 nucleotides are TGTGCCTGGAGCCCACAGGGGTATGGCTACACCTTC. Protein: CAWSPQGYGYTF.

This chain joins TRBV29-1 and TRBJ2-5; 7 bases match TRBD2. V shed 1 base, J shed 5 bases, and the junction held 4 bases outside the gene matches. The CDR3 length is 13 residues. Germline V gene data show CDR1 as SQVTM and CDR2 as ANQGSEA. CDR3 protein: CSVEGWEGETQYF. The CDR3, as DNA: TGCAGCGTTGAAGGCTGGGAGGGGGAGACCCAGTACTTC.

The chain carries TRBV19 and TRBJ2-1; 9 bases align to TRBD1. The trim removed 9 bases at V and 5 bases at J, leaving 5 bases unmatched. This CDR3 spans 13 amino acids. Looked up from germline, CDR1 is LNHDA and CDR2 is SQIVND (reference sequence). As DNA, the CDR3 is TGTGCCAGCCACCGGGACAGGGACAATGAGCAGTTCTTC. Encoded protein: CASHRDRDNEQFF.

The chain has TRBV25-1 and TRBJ2-7; TRBD2 matches at 7 bases. This CDR3 is 14 amino acids long. Germline values: CDR1 MGHDK, CDR2 SYGVNS. V was pared by 5 bases and J by 0 bases, with 4 bases of the junction left unmatched. The CDR3 DNA is TGTGCCAGCAGTCCAAGACTAGCCTCCTACGAGCAGTACTTC. This encodes CASSPRLASYEQYF.

The chain uses TRBV29-1 and TRBJ2-3; 7 bases align to TRBD2. Germline V gives CDR1 SQVTM, CDR2 ANQGSEA. J gave up 6 bases and V 1 base, and 4 bases lay outside the gene matches. The CDR3 is made up of 13 amino acids. The CDR3 DNA follows: TGCAGCGTTGAAGCGGGGGGAGGGGATACGCAGTATTTT. Protein: CSVEAGGGDTQYF.

This clone has only a few counts. DNA of the CDR3: TGTGCCAGCAGCTTGAGACAGCACACTGAAGCTTTCTTT. This sequence encodes CASSLRQHTEAFF. The chain combines TRBV5-6 with TRBJ1-1, with D perhaps matching TRBD1 (5 bases). Per germline, CDR1 SGHDT and CDR2 YYEEEE. Between the trimmed V and J ends, which lost 1 base and 3 bases, there was a span of 7 bases. The CDR3 is 13 amino acids. The entire variable domain, with the rest obtained from reference TRBV5-6 and TRBJ1-1, is as follows: DAGVTQSPTHLIKTRGQQVTLRCSPKSGHDTVSWYQQALGQGPQFIFQYYEEEERQRGNFPDRFSGHQFPNYSSELNVNALLLGDSALYLCASSLRQHTEAFFGQGTRLTVV.